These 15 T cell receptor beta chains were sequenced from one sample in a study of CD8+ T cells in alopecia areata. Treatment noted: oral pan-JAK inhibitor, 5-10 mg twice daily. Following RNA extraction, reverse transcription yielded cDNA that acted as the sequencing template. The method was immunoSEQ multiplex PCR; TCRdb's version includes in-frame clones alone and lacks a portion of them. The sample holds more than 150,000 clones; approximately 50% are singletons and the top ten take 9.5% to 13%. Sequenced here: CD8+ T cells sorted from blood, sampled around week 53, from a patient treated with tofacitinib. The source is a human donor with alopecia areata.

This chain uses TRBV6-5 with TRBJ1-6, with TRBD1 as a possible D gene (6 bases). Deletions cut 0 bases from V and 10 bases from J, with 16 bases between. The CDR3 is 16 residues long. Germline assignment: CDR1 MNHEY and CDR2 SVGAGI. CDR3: CASSYSMRTRGSPLHF. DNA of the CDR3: TGTGCCAGCAGTTACTCGATGAGGACAAGGGGGTCACCCCTCCACTTT.

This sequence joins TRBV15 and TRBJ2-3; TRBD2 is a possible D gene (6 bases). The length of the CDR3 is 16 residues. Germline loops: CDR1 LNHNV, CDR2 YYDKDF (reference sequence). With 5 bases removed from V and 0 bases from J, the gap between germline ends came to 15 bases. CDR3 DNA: TGTGCCACCAGCGGGCTGGGCGGGAACAGCACAGATACGCAGTATTTT. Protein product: CATSGLGGNSTDTQYF. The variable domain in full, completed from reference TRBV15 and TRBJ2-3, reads DAMVIQNPRYQVTQFGKPVTLSCSQTLNHNVMYWYQQKSSQAPKLLFHYYDKDFNNEADTPDNFQSRRPNTSFCFLDIRSPGLGDTAMYLCATSGLGGNSTDTQYFGPGTRLTVL.

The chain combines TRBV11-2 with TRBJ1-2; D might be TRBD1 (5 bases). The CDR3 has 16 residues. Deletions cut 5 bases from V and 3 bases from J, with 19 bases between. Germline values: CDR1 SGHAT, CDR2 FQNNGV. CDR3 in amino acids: CASSHYPGVGDYGYTF. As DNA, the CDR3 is TGTGCCAGCAGCCACTACCCAGGCGTAGGGGACTATGGCTACACCTTC. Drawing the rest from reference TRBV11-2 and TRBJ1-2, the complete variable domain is EAGVAQSPRYKIIEKRQSVAFWCNPISGHATLYWYQQILGQGPKLLIQFQNNGVVDDSQLPKDRFSAERLKGVDSTLKIQPAKLEDSAVYLCASSHYPGVGDYGYTFGSGTRLTVV.

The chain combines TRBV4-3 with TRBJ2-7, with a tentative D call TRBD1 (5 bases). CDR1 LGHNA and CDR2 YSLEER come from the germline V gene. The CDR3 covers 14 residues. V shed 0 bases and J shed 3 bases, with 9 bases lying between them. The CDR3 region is CASSQDAGNYEQYF. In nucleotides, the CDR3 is TGCGCCAGCAGCCAAGATGCAGGGAACTACGAGCAGTACTTC.

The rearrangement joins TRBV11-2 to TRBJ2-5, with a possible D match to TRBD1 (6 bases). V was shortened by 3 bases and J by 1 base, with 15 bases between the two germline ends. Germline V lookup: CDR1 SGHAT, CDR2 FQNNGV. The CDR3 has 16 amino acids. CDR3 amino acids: CASSFPSSDSQETQYF. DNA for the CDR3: TGTGCCAGCAGCTTCCCGTCCTCGGACAGCCAAGAGACCCAGTACTTC.

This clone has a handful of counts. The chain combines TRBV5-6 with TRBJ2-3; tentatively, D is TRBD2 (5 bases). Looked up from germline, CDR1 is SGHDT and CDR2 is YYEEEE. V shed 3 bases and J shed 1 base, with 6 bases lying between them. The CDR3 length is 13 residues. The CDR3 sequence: CASSSRGTDTQYF. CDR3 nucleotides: TGTGCCAGCAGCTCGAGGGGCACAGATACGCAGTATTTT. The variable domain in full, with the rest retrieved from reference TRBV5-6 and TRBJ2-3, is DAGVTQSPTHLIKTRGQQVTLRCSPKSGHDTVSWYQQALGQGPQFIFQYYEEEERQRGNFPDRFSGHQFPNYSSELNVNALLLGDSALYLCASSSRGTDTQYFGPGTRLTVL.

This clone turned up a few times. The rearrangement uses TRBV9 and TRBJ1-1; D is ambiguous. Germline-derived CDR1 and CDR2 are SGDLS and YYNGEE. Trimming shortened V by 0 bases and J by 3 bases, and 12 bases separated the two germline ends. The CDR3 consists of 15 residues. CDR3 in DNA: TGTGCCAGCAGCGTAGGGTGGGGAGTGGACACTGAAGCTTTCTTT. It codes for CASSVGWGVDTEAFF. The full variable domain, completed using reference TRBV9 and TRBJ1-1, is DSGVTQTPKHLITATGQRVTLRCSPRSGDLSVYWYQQSLDQGLQFLIQYYNGEERAKGNILERFSAQQFPDLHSELNLSSLELGDSALYFCASSVGWGVDTEAFFGQGTRLTVV.

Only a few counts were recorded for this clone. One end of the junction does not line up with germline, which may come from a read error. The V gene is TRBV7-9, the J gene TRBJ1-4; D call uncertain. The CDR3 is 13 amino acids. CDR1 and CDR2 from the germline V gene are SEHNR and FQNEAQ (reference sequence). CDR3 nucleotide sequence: TGTGCCAGCAGCTTTGGCGATATGAAAAAAGTGTTTTTT. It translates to CASSFGDMKKVFF.

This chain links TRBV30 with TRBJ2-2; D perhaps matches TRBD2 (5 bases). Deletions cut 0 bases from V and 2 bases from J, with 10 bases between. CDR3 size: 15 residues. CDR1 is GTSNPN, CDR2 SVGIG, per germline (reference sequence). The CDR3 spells CAWSVVGLNTGELFF. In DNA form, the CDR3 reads TGTGCCTGGAGTGTCGTCGGACTCAACACCGGGGAGCTGTTTTTT.

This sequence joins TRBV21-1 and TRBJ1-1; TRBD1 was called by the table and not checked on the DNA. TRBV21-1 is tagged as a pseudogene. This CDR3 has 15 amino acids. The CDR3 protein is CASSKRRGQNTEAFF. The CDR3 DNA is TGTGCCAGCAGCAAACGCAGGGGGCAAAACACTGAAGCTTTCTTT.

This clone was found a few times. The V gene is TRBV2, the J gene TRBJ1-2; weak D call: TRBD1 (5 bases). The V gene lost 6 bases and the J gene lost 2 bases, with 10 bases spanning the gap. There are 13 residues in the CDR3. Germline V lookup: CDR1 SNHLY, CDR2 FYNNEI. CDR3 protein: CASSQGWNYGYTF. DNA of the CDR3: TGTGCCAGCAGCCAGGGTTGGAACTATGGCTACACCTTC.

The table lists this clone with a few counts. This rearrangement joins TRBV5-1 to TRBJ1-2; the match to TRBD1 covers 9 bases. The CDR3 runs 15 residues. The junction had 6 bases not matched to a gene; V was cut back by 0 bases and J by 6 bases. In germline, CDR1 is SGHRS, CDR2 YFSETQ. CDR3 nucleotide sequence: TGCGCCAGCAGCTTGGTTGGACAGGGGTTACATGGCTACACCTTC. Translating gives CASSLVGQGLHGYTF. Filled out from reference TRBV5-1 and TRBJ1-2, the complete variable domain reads KAGVTQTPRYLIKTRGQQVTLSCSPISGHRSVSWYQQTPGQGLQFLFEYFSETQRNKGNFPGRFSGRQFSNSRSEMNVSTLELGDSALYLCASSLVGQGLHGYTFGSGTRLTVV.

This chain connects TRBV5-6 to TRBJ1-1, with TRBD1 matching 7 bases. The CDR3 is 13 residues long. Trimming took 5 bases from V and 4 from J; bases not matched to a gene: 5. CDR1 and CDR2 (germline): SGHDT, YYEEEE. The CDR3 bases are TGTGCCAGCAGATCAACAGGGGCCACTGAAGCTTTCTTT. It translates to CASRSTGATEAFF.

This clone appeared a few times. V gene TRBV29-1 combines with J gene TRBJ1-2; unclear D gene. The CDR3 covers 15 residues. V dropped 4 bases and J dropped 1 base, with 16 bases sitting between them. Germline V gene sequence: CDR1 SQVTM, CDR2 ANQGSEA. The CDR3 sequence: CSVGNLTVINYGYTF. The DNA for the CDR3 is TGCAGCGTTGGGAACCTCACAGTTATTAACTATGGCTACACCTTC.

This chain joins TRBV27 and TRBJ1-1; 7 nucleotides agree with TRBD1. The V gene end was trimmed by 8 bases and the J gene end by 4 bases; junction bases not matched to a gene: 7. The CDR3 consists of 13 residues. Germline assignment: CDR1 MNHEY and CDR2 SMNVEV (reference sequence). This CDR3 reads CASGAAGGTEAFF. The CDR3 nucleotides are TGTGCCAGCGGGGCGGCAGGGGGCACTGAAGCTTTCTTT.